This TCR beta chain was sequenced for a study of blood T cell repertoires in COVID-19. Study summary: The analysed material was cDNA or gDNA that came from T cells, B-cell-depleted T cells, or PBMCs.

The V segment lost 2 bases and the J segment 7 bases; nucleotides outside the gene matches: 5. The CDR3 is made up of 15 amino acids. CDR1 and CDR2 (germline): MGHRA, YSYEKL. TCRdb's table, derived via immunoSEQ multiplex PCR, lists solely in-frame clones and lacks some. The sample has 310,000 or so clones, about 90% seen once; the top ten hold nearly 6.5%. This receptor was obtained from a man between 18 and 29 years old who had recovered from COVID-19. V gene TRBV4-1 combines with J gene TRBJ1-4; 9 bases match TRBD1. Sample: peripheral blood. Here the CDR3 reads CASSQFLGQGEKLFF. For the CDR3, the DNA is TGCGCCAGCAGCCAATTCTTGGGACAGGGTGAAAAACTGTTTTTT.